This TCR beta chain derives from a study of tumor-infiltrating lymphocytes in oesophageal squamous cell carcinoma (dated by TCRdb to 2016 to 2017). On this clonotype itself: No cognate antigen has been identified for it. No much larger clone is present one base from it, and per-base qualities are unavailable.

CDR1 and CDR2 are read off the germline V gene as SQVTM and ANQGSEA. CDR3 length: 12 amino acids, cysteine to phenylalanine. CDR3 DNA is the only sequence kept; it has 36 bases, read in frame from the first base. Trimming leaves V shorter by 7 bases and J shorter by 8 bases, with the junction holding 7 bases beyond the gene matches. Libraries were constructed by PCR. Sequencing was carried out with an Illumina HiSeq 1500. Clones were called with MiXCR by TCRdb after fastp trimmed the public reads at Q25, and only in-frame beta chains were retained. Entries are consolidated by CDR3 protein sequence, retaining the most common genes and DNA. The sample profile shows about 11,000 distinct CDR3 sequences; around 50% of them were found once. Roughly 19% of the sample lies in the top ten.

This sequence was found in a female donor with esophageal squamous cell carcinoma. The sample consisted of esophageal tumor tissue. The sequence is built from TRBV29-1 and TRBJ1-2, and 10 bases in between align with TRBD1. Here the CDR3 is given as CSGLGQGYGYTF. The nucleotide sequence reads as follows: TGCAGCGGACTGGGACAGGGGTACGGCTACACCTTC.